This T cell receptor (beta chain) was recovered during a study of cytotoxic CD8 clonotypes in ibrutinib-treated CLL. Across the whole study: Results showed about 25 partial and 2 complete responses; following median about 68 months, around 15 remained remitted, around twelve advanced.

Data came from immunoSEQ multiplex PCR; TCRdb stores just in-frame clones and leaves some out. The table includes 35,000 to 40,000 clones, about 50% detected once. Per the germline V gene, CDR1 is SGHRS and CDR2 is YFSETQ. Between the trimmed V and J ends, which lost 7 bases and 7 bases, there was a span of 18 bases. CDR3 length: 14 residues. This TCR was recovered from a human donor with chronic lymphocytic leukemia. The chain is built from TRBV5-1 and TRBJ2-1, with D possibly called TRBD1 or TRBD2 (6 bases each). The sample consisted of PBMCs, taken before ibrutinib treatment. The CDR3: CASALGGKENEQFF. CDR3 nucleotides: TGCGCCAGCGCGTTAGGGGGGAAAGAGAATGAGCAGTTCTTC.